The next 11 T cell receptor beta chains were all read from a single sample in a study of response to subunit inactivated influenza vaccine. TCRdb re-called the RT-PCR reads with MiXCR, one entry per CDR3 protein. The profile shows under 200,000 distinct CDR3 sequences, about a tenth of them singletons. The sequencing used non-naive T cells sorted from PBMCs, collected roughly 48 days after vaccination. The receptor source for this set is a man between 50 and 59 years old who received an inactivated influenza vaccine.

V usage is TRBV15 and J usage is TRBJ2-3, with 7 positions matching TRBD2. This CDR3 has 14 residues. Germline loops: CDR1 LNHNV, CDR2 YYDKDF (reference sequence). Unmatched junction bases numbered 5, after V lost 7 bases and J lost 1 base. CDR3 protein: CATNGGEGTDTQYF. The CDR3, as DNA: TGTGCCACCAATGGGGGGGAGGGCACAGATACGCAGTATTTT.

This clonotype was counted ten times or more. This chain links TRBV10-1 with TRBJ2-7; unclear D gene. Germline loops: CDR1 WNHNN, CDR2 SYGVQD (reference sequence). V shed 0 bases and J shed 4 bases, with 10 bases lying between them. This CDR3 is built from 14 residues. CDR3 region: CASSESATVYEQYF. CDR3 sequence (DNA): TGCGCCAGCAGTGAGTCCGCCACGGTTTACGAGCAGTACTTC.

Note on this clonotype: At one end, the junction sequence differs from germline, possibly due to a read error. The chain employs TRBV5-6 and TRBJ2-7; 10 bases line up with TRBD2. The CDR3 consists of 14 residues. Per germline, CDR1 SGHDT and CDR2 YYEEEE. CDR3 DNA sequence: TGTGCCAGCAGCTTGATAGCCCTAGCGGGAGAATATTGCTTC. This encodes CASSLIALAGEYCF.

The table lists this clonotype with a few counts. The V gene is TRBV12-3 or TRBV12-4, the J gene TRBJ1-5; D unresolved. The length of the CDR3 is 15 residues. Between the trimmed V and J ends, which lost 5 bases and 0 bases, there was a span of 11 bases. CDR3 DNA sequence: TGTGCCAGCAGTGAGGGCGGGATTAGCAATCAGCCCCAGCATTTT. It encodes CASSEGGISNQPQHF.

The chain has TRBV29-1 and TRBJ2-1, with 10 bases that match TRBD2. This CDR3 is built from 15 residues. Trimming at V came to 7 bases and at J to 8 bases, leaving 14 bases not matched to a gene. Germline V CDR1 and CDR2: SQVTM, ANQGSEA. CDR3 nucleotide sequence: TGCAGCGCCCGAAAGGCTAGCGGGAGTACCCATGAGCAGTTCTTC. This translates into CSARKASGSTHEQFF.

This clonotype was observed a handful of times. The chain recombines TRBV6-1 with TRBJ2-7, with 9 bases that match TRBD1. There are 15 residues in the CDR3. With 4 bases clipped from V and 6 bases from J, the junction kept 10 bases outside the gene matches. Germline CDR1 MNHNS, CDR2 SASEGT. CDR3 nucleotides: TGTGCCAGCAGTGCTCGGCCGGGACAGGGAAGCGAGCAGTACTTC. Encoded protein: CASSARPGQGSEQYF.

This clonotype has a handful of counts. V is TRBV11-2 and J is TRBJ1-1, with D possibly being TRBD1 (5 bases). V lost 5 bases and J 0 bases, leaving 13 bases between the germline ends. This CDR3 contains 15 residues. Germline V gene lookup returns CDR1 SGHAT and CDR2 FQNNGV. The CDR3 nucleotides are TGTGCCAGCAGCCCCGGGGGGACTCTGAACACTGAAGCTTTCTTT. This codes for CASSPGGTLNTEAFF.

This clonotype was seen more than once but under ten times. This chain links TRBV18 with TRBJ2-1; the match to TRBD1 covers 12 bases. Germline trimming cut 2 bases from V and 6 bases from J; bases unmatched to any gene: 8. The V gene's germline CDR1 is KGHSH and CDR2 LQKENI. The CDR3 covers 17 residues. CDR3 sequence reads: CASSPYTGQGAINEQFF. CDR3 nucleotides: TGTGCCAGCTCACCATACACGGGACAGGGGGCGATCAATGAGCAGTTCTTC. Combining the CDR3 with reference TRBV18 and TRBJ2-1 gives the whole variable domain NAGVMQNPRHLVRRRGQEARLRCSPMKGHSHVYWYRQLPEEGLKFMVYLQKENIIDESGMPKERFSAEFPKEGPSILRIQQVVRGDSAAYFCASSPYTGQGAINEQFFGPGTRLTVL.

This clonotype was detected only a few times. V is TRBV4-3 and J is TRBJ2-7, with D possibly TRBD1 on 5 matching bases. The germline gives CDR1 LGHNA, CDR2 YSLEER. V shed 1 base and J shed 9 bases, with 19 bases lying between them. The CDR3 is 15 amino acids. The CDR3 DNA sequence: TGCGCCAGCAGCCAAGGGTTTGGGGCGGTCCTGAGGCAGTACTTC. Amino acids: CASSQGFGAVLRQYF.

This clonotype was detected ten times or more. The rearrangement uses TRBV12-3 or TRBV12-4 and TRBJ1-6, with D perhaps matching TRBD1 (5 bases). The CDR3 length is 12 residues. V lost 6 bases and J 12 bases, leaving 12 bases between the germline ends. The CDR3 sequence is CASSIGTGPLHF. The CDR3 DNA reads TGTGCCAGCAGCATCGGGACGGGACCCCTCCACTTT.

This clonotype was counted only a few times. This chain connects TRBV9 to TRBJ1-1; weak D call: TRBD1 (5 bases). This CDR3 contains 15 residues. Trimming removed 0 bases from V and 2 bases from J, with 11 bases in between. Per germline, CDR1 SGDLS and CDR2 YYNGEE. DNA of the CDR3: TGTGCCAGCAGCGTAGGGGACGCATCAAACACTGAAGCTTTCTTT. Amino acid sequence: CASSVGDASNTEAFF.